The 5 T cell receptor beta chains reported below all come from one sample, sequenced in a study of T-cell memory formation after mild COVID-19. TCRdb reprocessed the 5' RACE reads with MiXCR, giving one entry per CDR3 protein. Of roughly 300,000 distinct CDR3 sequences listed, roughly 8% are singletons. The sample consisted of PBMCs or a T cell subset sorted from them (not recorded which). These receptor sequences come from a man aged 18 to 35 who had mild COVID-19 (a few samples of this study predate the infection). Cell type and time point are not known.

This clonotype was observed a few times. The chain's CDR3 is CASSSSGWGAGELFF. CDR3 bases: TGTGCCAGCAGCTCTTCAGGTTGGGGGGCCGGGGAGCTGTTTTTT. The V call is TRBV7-3, the J call TRBJ2-2; perhaps TRBD2 as D (6 bases). The CDR3 spans 15 residues. CDR1 is SGHTA and CDR2 is FQGTGA in the germline V gene. With 4 bases removed from V and 6 bases from J, the gap between germline ends came to 15 bases.

This clonotype was counted between two and nine times. The V and J genes are TRBV12-3 or TRBV12-4 and TRBJ2-5; D gene uncertain. V gave up 7 bases and J gave up 2 bases, with 8 bases separating them. The CDR3 consists of 12 residues. CDR3 sequence (DNA): TGTGCCAGCAAAAGGGAACAAGAGACCCAGTACTTC. Translating it yields CASKREQETQYF.

This clonotype was counted at least ten times. The chain is built from TRBV19 and TRBJ1-2; D is unresolved. The ends were cut back, 3 bases at V and 7 bases at J, with 12 bases in the middle. Per the germline V gene, CDR1 is LNHDA and CDR2 is SQIVND (reference sequence). This CDR3 is built from 13 residues. CDR3 DNA: TGTGCCAGTAGTATGACCGGGAATTCTGGCTACACCTTC. This sequence encodes CASSMTGNSGYTF.

This clonotype appeared a few times. The V and J genes are TRBV24-1 and TRBJ2-1, with 7 bases lining up with TRBD1. V trimming: 4 bases; J trimming: 10 bases; junction bases outside the gene matches: 18. The CDR3 extends over 17 amino acids. Looked up from germline, CDR1 is KGHDR and CDR2 is SFDVKD. Here the CDR3 reads CATSEPTRDSSTMEQFF. The CDR3 DNA sequence: TGTGCCACCAGTGAGCCTACCCGGGACAGCTCAACAATGGAGCAGTTCTTC.

This clonotype was counted many times. The chain recombines TRBV5-4 with TRBJ2-3; D possibly uses TRBD1 or TRBD2 (6 bases each). The CDR3 covers 14 residues. Trimming removed 2 bases from V and 4 bases from J, with 11 bases in between. Germline V lookup: CDR1 SGHNT, CDR2 YYREEE (reference sequence). The CDR3 DNA reads as TGTGCCAGCAGCTTCAGGGGAGGACCAGATACGCAGTATTTT. This gives the protein CASSFRGGPDTQYF.